Listed here are 5 T cell receptor beta chains from one sample, sequenced in a study of PD-1 blockade in classical Hodgkin lymphoma. Time point described: cycle 4 day 1 (C4D1), after around six weeks of nivolumab. Each and every patient relapsed after autologous stem cell transplantation, and patients got differing brentuximab vedotin exposure. TCRdb's table, derived via immunoSEQ multiplex PCR, lists solely in-frame clones and lacks some. The sample contains roughly 50,000 clones, around nine tenths of which appear only once. Sample: peripheral blood mononuclear cells (PBMCs), taken before the fourth cycle of nivolumab. These receptors were taken from a human donor with classical Hodgkin lymphoma.

Remarks on this clone: Within the sample, other DNA sequences also encode this same CDR3. The chain joins TRBV27 to TRBJ2-7; D may be TRBD2 (5 bases). With 6 bases removed from V and 6 bases from J, the gap between germline ends came to 15 bases. Germline CDR1 MNHEY, CDR2 SMNVEV (reference sequence). This CDR3 is built from 13 residues. As DNA, the CDR3 is TGTGCCAGCAGCACAGTGACGGGGAGCGAGCAGTACTTC. Translating gives CASSTVTGSEQYF.

This chain joins TRBV5-4 and TRBJ2-3, with 8 bases aligning to TRBD1. Germline CDR1 reads SGHNT; CDR2 reads YYREEE (reference sequence). V shed 4 bases and J 4 bases; nucleotides not matched to a gene: 11. The CDR3 spans 16 residues. The CDR3 sequence is CASSHPRQGIADTQYF. The CDR3 bases are TGTGCCAGCAGCCATCCTCGACAGGGGATCGCAGATACGCAGTATTTT.

The V call is TRBV7-2, the J call TRBJ1-4, with D tentatively TRBD1 (5 bases). This CDR3 is built from 14 residues. The V gene lost 5 bases and the J gene lost 8 bases, with 15 bases spanning the gap. Germline CDR1 and CDR2: SGHTA and FQGNSA. Here the CDR3 reads CASSGGGGQEKLFF. The CDR3 DNA is TGTGCCAGCAGCGGGGGTGGCGGGCAAGAAAAACTGTTTTTT.

CDR3 in amino acids: CASSPMREETPYEQYF. Written as DNA, the CDR3 is TGTGCCAGCAGCCCTATGAGGGAGGAAACTCCCTACGAGCAGTACTTC. This chain connects TRBV14 to TRBJ2-7; tentative D call: TRBD2 (6 bases). The CDR3 covers 16 residues. Trimming removed 4 bases from V and 2 bases from J, with 18 bases in between. From germline, CDR1 is SGHDN and CDR2 FVKESK.

The J gene is TRBJ1-6, the V gene TRBV21-1. TRBV21-1 is recorded as a pseudogene. The CDR3 extends over 15 amino acids. The chain's CDR3 is CASSEAAAYNSPLHF. The CDR3 coding sequence is TGTGCCAGCAGCGAAGCGGCGGCCTATAATTCACCCCTCCACTTT.